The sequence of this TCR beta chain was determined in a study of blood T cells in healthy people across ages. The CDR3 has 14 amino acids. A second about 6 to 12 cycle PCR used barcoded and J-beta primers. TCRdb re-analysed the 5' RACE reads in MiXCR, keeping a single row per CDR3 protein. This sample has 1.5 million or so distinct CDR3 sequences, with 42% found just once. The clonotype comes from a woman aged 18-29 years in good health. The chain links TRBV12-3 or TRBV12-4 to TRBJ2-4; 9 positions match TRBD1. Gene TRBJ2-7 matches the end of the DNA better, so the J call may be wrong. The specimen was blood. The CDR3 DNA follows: TGTGCCAGCAGTCTCCGGGACAGGGTCAACGAGCAGTACTTC. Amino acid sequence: CASSLRDRVNEQYF.